What follows describes a single T cell receptor beta chain. The data were obtained in a study of T cells in Graves' hyperthyroidism and ophthalmopathy. The diagnoses drew upon clinical symptoms, serum thyroxine and TRAb, thyroid ultrasound and orbital computed tomography. The CDR3 runs to 15 residues. The germline gives CDR1 SQVTM, CDR2 ANQGSEA. V shed 2 bases and J 5 bases; nucleotides not matched to a gene: 9. TCR beta CDR3 regions were amplified from RNA transcripts. First-round RT-PCR with HTBI primers amplified the TCR CDR3 region. Each CDR3 protein gets one entry after TCRdb re-called the multiplex PCR reads with MiXCR. The sample includes some 510,000 distinct CDR3 sequences, 46% of them seen just once.

Sequencing used peripheral blood or thyroid tissue (not recorded which). The sequence was collected from a woman younger than 30 with Graves' hyperthyroidism. The rearrangement joins TRBV29-1 to TRBJ2-5, with TRBD1 matching 9 bases. The CDR3, as DNA: TGCAGCGTTGAATACATGTCCGGGACAGGGGAGACCCAGTACTTC. This encodes CSVEYMSGTGETQYF.